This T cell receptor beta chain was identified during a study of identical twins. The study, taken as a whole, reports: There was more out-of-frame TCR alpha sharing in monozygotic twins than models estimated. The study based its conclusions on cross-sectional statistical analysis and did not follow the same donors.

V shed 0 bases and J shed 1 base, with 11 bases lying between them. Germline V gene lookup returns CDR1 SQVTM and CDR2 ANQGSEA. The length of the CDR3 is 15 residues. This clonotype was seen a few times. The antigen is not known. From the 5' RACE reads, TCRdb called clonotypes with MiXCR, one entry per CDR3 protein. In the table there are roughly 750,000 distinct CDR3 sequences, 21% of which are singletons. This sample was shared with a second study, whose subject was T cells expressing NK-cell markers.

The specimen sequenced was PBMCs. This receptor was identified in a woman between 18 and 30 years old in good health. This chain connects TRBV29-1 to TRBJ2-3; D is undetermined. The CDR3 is CSVEEGWRRTDTQYF. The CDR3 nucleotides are TGCAGCGTTGAAGAAGGTTGGCGACGCACAGATACGCAGTATTTT.